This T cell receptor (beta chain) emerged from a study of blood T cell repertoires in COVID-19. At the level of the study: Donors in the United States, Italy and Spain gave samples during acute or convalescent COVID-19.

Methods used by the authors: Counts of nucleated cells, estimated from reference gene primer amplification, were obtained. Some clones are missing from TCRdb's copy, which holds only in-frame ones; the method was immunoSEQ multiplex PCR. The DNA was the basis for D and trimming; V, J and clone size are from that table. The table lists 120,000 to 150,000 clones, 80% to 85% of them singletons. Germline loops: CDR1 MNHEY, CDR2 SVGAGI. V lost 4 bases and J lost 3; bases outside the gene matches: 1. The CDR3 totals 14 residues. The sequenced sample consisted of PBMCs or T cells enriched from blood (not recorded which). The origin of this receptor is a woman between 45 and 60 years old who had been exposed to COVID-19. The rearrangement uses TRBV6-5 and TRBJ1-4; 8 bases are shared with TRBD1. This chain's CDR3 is CASSWTGSNEKLFF. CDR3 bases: TGTGCCAGCAGTTGGACAGGGTCTAATGAAAAACTGTTTTTT.